The T cell receptor (beta chain) under discussion was sequenced for a study of T-cell reconstitution after alpha-beta-depleted transplantation in children. Whole-study results and caveats: Expanded graft clones, several hundred of them, were reportedly the source of alpha-beta T cells about two months after transplant. By one year post-transplant, T-cell counts and diversity largely arose from T cells that were newly produced.

This clonotype was detected many times. Its target is not known. The TCRbeta library was prepared with unique molecular identifiers. TCRdb re-analysed the PCR reads in MiXCR, keeping a single row per CDR3 protein. The profile shows under 250,000 distinct CDR3 sequences, roughly 25% of them singletons. This receptor was taken from a female patient younger than 10 who had a stem cell transplant for congenital amegakaryocytic thrombocytopenia, so the T cells may come from the graft donor. The source material was PBMCs, mostly from graft donor cells, sampled 360 days after TCRalphabeta/CD19-depleted stem cell transplant.

CDR3 protein: CSVEFLGQGLDTQYF. The CDR3 bases are TGCAGCGTTGAATTCTTGGGACAGGGATTAGATACGCAGTATTTT. The rearrangement links TRBV29-1 to TRBJ2-3, with 9 bases aligning to TRBD1. This CDR3 region has 15 residues. CDR1 and CDR2 (germline): SQVTM, ANQGSEA. Unmatched junction bases numbered 8, after V lost 2 bases and J lost 5 bases.